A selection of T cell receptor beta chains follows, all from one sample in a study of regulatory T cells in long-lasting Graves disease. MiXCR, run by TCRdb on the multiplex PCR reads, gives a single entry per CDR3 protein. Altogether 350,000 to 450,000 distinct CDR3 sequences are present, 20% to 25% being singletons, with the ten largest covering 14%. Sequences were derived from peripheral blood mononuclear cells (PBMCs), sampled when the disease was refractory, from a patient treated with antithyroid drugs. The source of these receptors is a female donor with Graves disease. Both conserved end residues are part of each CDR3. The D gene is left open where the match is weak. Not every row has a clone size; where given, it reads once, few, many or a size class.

TGTGCCTGGAGAGGGCAGGGGGGCACCTACGAGCAGTACTTC CAWRGQGGTYEQYF NA 14 TRBV30 few TRBJ2-7
TGTGCCAGCAGTGTGGGACACTCCTACGAGCAGTACTTC CASSVGHSYEQYF NA 13 TRBV28 many TRBJ2-7
TGTGCCACCAGCAGAGATTTTTCACAGGGAAGATCCACTGAAGCTTTCTTT CATSRDFSQGRSTEAFF NA 17 TRBV15 many TRBJ1-1
TGCAGTGCTAGAGATTTGGGACTAGCGGGAGGTGGGGAGCAGTACTTC CSARDLGLAGGGEQYF TRBD2 16 TRBV20-1 NA TRBJ2-7
TGTGCCAGCAGCCCGTGGGGACAGGGGATTCACGAGCAGTACTTC CASSPWGQGIHEQYF TRBD1 15 TRBV11-2 many TRBJ2-7
TGTGCCAGCAGCTTAGAGGCCCCCTACGAGCAGTACTTC CASSLEAPYEQYF NA 13 TRBV11-1 many TRBJ2-7
TGTGCCAGCAGTCCGTTAGCGGGAGCCACAGATACGCAGTATTTT CASSPLAGATDTQYF TRBD2 15 TRBV6-1 NA TRBJ2-3
TGTGCCAGCAGTTCGGGACAGGGAGGGAATGAGCAGTTCTTC CASSSGQGGNEQFF TRBD1 14 TRBV28 many TRBJ2-1
TGCAGTGCTTTAGCGGGTTTGAACACCGGGGAGCTGTTTTTT CSALAGLNTGELFF TRBD2 14 TRBV20-1 NA TRBJ2-2
TGTGCCAGCAGTTACTCAAGGCAGCAAGAGACCCAGTACTTC CASSYSRQQETQYF NA 14 TRBV6-5 few TRBJ2-5
TGTGCCAGCAGCAAGGAACCGGGTCCCTACGAGCAGTACTTC CASSKEPGPYEQYF NA 14 TRBV7-2 many TRBJ2-7
TGTGCCAGCAGTTATGCGCTTTGGTCCAGCGTTTCGAACACCGGGGAGCTGTTTTTT CASSYALWSSVSNTGELFF NA 19 TRBV6-1 many TRBJ2-2
TGTGCCAGTAGTATAGATGCGGGGGCGGTTACCAAAAACATTCAGTACTTC CASSIDAGAVTKNIQYF NA 17 TRBV19 NA TRBJ2-4
TGCAGGGCGGTACAGGCGCGCCCTGGGGCCAACGTCCTGACTTTC CRAVQARPGANVLTF NA 15 TRBV20-1 NA TRBJ2-6
TGTGCCAGCAGTCTTAGCGGGGCGAACACCGGGGAGCTGTTTTTT CASSLSGANTGELFF TRBD2 15 TRBV28 many TRBJ2-2
TGTGCCATCAGTGAGCTTGGGACAGGGGCCGAGCAGTACTTC CAISELGTGAEQYF TRBD1 14 TRBV10-3 few TRBJ2-7
TGTGCCAGCCGGCAGGGGGTTGACACTGAAGCTTTCTTT CASRQGVDTEAFF TRBD1 13 TRBV3-1 many TRBJ1-1
TGTGCCAGCAGCCGCCAGGAGAAACTGTTTTTT CASSRQEKLFF NA 11 TRBV7-9 few TRBJ1-4
TGTGCCAGCTCACCGAACCCCCAGGCGGATACTGAAGCTTTCTTT CASSPNPQADTEAFF NA 15 TRBV18 few TRBJ1-1
TGTGCCAGTAGGACAGGGAGCGGGAAGGGCACAGATACGCAGTATTTT CASRTGSGKGTDTQYF NA 16 TRBV2 NA TRBJ2-3
TGCAGTGCTAGGCGTTCAGGAGTCGAGCAGTACTTC CSARRSGVEQYF NA 12 TRBV20-1 NA TRBJ2-7
TGTGCCAGCAGCGTGGCGGGGCAGGGTATGGGCTCTGGGGCCAACGTCCTGACTTTC CASSVAGQGMGSGANVLTF NA 19 TRBV9 NA TRBJ2-6
TGTGCCAGCAGCCTGACAGCGAGACTAGCTTTCTTT CASSLTARLAFF NA 12 TRBV14 few TRBJ1-1
TGTGCCAGCAGCCCGTGGAAGGGATGGACTAGCGGGAGGAACTACGAGCAGTACTTC CASSPWKGWTSGRNYEQYF TRBD2 19 TRBV7-9 NA TRBJ2-7
TGTGCCAGCAGCTTAGATGGTCATTATGGCTACACCTTC CASSLDGHYGYTF NA 13 TRBV11-2 many TRBJ1-2